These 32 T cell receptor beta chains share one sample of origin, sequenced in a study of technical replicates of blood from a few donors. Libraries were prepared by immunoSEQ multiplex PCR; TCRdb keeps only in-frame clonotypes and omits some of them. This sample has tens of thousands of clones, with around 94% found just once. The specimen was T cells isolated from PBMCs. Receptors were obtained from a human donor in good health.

The CDR3, as DNA: TGTGCCAGCTCGTTATCCGGGACAGGACTGTTGGATACGCAGTATTTT. Protein sequence: CASSLSGTGLLDTQYF. The chain has TRBV18 and TRBJ2-3, with 8 bases lining up with TRBD1. The V and J ends lost 6 bases and 6 bases, in that order; junction bases with no gene match: 14. Germline CDR1 KGHSH, CDR2 LQKENI. This CDR3 region has 16 residues.

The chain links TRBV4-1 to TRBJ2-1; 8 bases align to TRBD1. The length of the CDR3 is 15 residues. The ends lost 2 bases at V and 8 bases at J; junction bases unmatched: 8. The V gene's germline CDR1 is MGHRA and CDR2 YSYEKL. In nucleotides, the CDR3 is TGCGCCAGCAGCCAAACAAGGCAGGGGGCATATGAGCAGTTCTTC. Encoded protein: CASSQTRQGAYEQFF.

The CDR3 nucleotides are TGCGCCAGCAGCCCCTCCAGCCTAGCGGGAGGGTACAATGAGCAGTTCTTC. Translated, it gives CASSPSSLAGGYNEQFF. The genes are TRBV5-1 and TRBJ2-1; 12 nucleotides match TRBD2. Germline V CDR1 and CDR2: SGHRS, YFSETQ. After removal of 4 bases from V and 4 bases from J, the junction contained 9 bases not matched to a gene. This CDR3 contains 17 residues. The variable domain in full, with the rest retrieved from reference TRBV5-1 and TRBJ2-1, is KAGVTQTPRYLIKTRGQQVTLSCSPISGHRSVSWYQQTPGQGLQFLFEYFSETQRNKGNFPGRFSGRQFSNSRSEMNVSTLELGDSALYLCASSPSSLAGGYNEQFFGPGTRLTVL.

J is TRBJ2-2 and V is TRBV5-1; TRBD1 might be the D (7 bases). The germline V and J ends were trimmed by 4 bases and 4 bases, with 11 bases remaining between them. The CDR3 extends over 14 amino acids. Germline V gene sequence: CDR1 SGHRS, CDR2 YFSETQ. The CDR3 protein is CASSAGQPTGELFF. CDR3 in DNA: TGCGCCAGCAGCGCGGGACAGCCCACCGGGGAGCTGTTTTTT.

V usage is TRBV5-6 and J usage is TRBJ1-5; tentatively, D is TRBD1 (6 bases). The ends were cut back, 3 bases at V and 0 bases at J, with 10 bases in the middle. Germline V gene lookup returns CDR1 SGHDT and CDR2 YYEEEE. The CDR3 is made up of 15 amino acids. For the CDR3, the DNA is TGTGCCAGCAGCTGGGGGACAACTAGCAATCAGCCCCAGCATTTT. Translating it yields CASSWGTTSNQPQHF. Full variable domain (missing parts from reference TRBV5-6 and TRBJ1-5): DAGVTQSPTHLIKTRGQQVTLRCSPKSGHDTVSWYQQALGQGPQFIFQYYEEEERQRGNFPDRFSGHQFPNYSSELNVNALLLGDSALYLCASSWGTTSNQPQHFGDGTRLSIL.

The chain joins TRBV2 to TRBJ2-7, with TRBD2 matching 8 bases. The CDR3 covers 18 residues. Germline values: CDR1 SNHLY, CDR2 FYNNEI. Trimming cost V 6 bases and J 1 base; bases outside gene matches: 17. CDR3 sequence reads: CASRNPHAGGITSYEQYF. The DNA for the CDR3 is TGTGCCAGCAGGAACCCCCACGCGGGGGGTATAACGTCCTACGAGCAGTACTTC.

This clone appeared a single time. This CDR3 reads CASSRGQGNYEQFF. CDR3 bases: TGTGCCAGCAGCCGAGGACAGGGGAATTATGAGCAGTTCTTC. The V call is TRBV7-7, the J call TRBJ2-1; TRBD1 agrees at 9 bases. J was trimmed by 8 bases and V by 5 bases; bases with no gene match: 7. CDR3 length equals 14 residues. Germline V gives CDR1 SSHAT, CDR2 FNYEAQ (reference sequence).

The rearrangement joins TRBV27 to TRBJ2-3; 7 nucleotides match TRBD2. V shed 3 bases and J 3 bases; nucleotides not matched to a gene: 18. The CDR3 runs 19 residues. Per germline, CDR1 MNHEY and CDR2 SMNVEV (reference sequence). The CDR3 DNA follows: TGTGCCAGCAGTTTGAACGGTTTAGGTGCGGGAGATCGAACAGATACGCAGTATTTT. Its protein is CASSLNGLGAGDRTDTQYF.

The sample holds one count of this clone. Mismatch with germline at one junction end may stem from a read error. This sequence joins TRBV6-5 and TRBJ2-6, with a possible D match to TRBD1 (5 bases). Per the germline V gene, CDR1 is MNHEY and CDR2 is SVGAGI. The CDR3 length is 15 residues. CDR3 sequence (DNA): TGTGCCAGCAGTTTAGGTTACTCTGGGGCCAGCGTCCTGACTTTC. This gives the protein CASSLGYSGASVLTF.

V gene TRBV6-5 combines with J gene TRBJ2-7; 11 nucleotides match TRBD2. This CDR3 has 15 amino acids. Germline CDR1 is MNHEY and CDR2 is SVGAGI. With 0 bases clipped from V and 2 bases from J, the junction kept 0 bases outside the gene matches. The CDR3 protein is CASSYSSGGAYEQYF. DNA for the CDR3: TGTGCCAGCAGTTACTCTAGCGGGGGGGCCTACGAGCAGTACTTC.

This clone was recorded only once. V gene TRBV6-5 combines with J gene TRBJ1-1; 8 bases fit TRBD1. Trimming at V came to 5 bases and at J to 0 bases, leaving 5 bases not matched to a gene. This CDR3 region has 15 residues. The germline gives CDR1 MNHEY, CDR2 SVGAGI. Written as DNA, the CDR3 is TGTGCCAGCAGTCGGGACAGGCCGATGAACACTGAAGCTTTCTTT. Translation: CASSRDRPMNTEAFF.

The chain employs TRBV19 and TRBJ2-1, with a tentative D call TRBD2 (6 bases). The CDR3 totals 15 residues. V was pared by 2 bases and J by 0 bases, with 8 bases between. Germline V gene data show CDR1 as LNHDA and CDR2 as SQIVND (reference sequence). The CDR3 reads CASSIRRDSYNEQFF. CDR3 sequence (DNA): TGTGCCAGTAGTATAAGGAGGGACTCCTACAATGAGCAGTTCTTC.

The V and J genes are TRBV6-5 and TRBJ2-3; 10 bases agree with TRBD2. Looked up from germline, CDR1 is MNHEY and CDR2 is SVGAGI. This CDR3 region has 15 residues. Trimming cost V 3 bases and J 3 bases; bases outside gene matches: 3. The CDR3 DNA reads TGTGCCAGCAGTTATAGGACTAGCGGTACAGATACGCAGTATTTT. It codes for CASSYRTSGTDTQYF.

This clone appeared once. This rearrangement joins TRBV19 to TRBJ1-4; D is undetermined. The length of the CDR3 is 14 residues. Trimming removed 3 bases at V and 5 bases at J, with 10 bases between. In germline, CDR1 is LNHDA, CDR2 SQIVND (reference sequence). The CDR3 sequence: CASSILPKNEKLFF. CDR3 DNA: TGTGCCAGTAGTATCCTACCGAAGAATGAAAAACTGTTTTTT.

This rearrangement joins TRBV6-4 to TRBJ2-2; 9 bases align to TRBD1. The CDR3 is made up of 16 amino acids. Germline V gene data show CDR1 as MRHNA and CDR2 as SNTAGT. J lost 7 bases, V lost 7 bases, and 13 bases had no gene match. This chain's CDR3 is CASTRSPGQGDGELFF. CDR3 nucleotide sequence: TGTGCCAGCACTAGGAGCCCGGGACAGGGCGACGGGGAGCTGTTTTTT.

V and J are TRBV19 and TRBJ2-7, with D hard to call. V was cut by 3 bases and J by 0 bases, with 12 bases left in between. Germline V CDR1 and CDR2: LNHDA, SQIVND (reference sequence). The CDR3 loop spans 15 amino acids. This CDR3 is CASSMWRSDSYEQYF. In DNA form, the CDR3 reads TGTGCCAGTAGTATGTGGCGGTCCGACTCCTACGAGCAGTACTTC.

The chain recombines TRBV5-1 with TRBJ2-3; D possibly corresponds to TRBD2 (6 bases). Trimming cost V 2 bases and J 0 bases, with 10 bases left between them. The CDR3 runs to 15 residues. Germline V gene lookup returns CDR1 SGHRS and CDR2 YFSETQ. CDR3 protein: CASSFPLASTDTQYF. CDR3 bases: TGCGCCAGCAGCTTCCCCCTAGCGAGCACAGATACGCAGTATTTT.

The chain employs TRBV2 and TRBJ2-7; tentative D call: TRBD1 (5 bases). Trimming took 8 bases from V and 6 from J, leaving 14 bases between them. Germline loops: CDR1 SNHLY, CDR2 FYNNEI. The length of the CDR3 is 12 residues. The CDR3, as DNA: TGTGCCAGCGAGTCCAATAGGGGCGAGCAGTACTTC. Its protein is CASESNRGEQYF.

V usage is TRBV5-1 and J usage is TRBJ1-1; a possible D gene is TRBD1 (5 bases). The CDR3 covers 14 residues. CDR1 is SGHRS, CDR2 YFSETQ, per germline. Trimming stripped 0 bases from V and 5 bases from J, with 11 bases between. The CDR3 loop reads CASSLAGTLTEAFF. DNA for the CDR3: TGCGCCAGCAGCTTGGCCGGGACTTTAACTGAAGCTTTCTTT.

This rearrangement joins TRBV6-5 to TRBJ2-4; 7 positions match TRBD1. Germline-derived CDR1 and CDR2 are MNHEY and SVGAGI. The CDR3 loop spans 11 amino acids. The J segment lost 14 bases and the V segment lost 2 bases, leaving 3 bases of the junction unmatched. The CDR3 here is CASSYDRVEYF. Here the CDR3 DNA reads TGTGCCAGCAGTTACGACAGGGTTGAGTACTTC.

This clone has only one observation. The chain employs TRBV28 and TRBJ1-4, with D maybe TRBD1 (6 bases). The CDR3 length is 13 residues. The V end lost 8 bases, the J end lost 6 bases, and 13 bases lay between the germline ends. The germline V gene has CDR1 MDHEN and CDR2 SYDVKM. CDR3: CASARTVHEKLFF. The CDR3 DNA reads TGTGCCAGCGCCAGGACAGTTCATGAAAAACTGTTTTTT.

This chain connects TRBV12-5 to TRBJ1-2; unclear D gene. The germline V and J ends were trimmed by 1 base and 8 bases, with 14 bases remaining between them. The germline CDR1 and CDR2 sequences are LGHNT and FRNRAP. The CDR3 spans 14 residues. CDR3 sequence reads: CASGLGAHSQGYTF. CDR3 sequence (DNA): TGTGCTAGTGGTTTGGGGGCCCACAGCCAAGGCTACACCTTC. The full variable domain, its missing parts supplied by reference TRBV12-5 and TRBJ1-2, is DARVTQTPRHKVTEMGQEVTMRCQPILGHNTVFWYRQTMMQGLELLAYFRNRAPLDDSGMPKDRFSAEMPDATLATLKIQPSEPRDSAVYFCASGLGAHSQGYTFGSGTRLTVV.

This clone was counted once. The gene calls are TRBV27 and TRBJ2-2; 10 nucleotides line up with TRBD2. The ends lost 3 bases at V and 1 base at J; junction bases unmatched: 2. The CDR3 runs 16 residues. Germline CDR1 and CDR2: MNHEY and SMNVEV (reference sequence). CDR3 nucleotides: TGTGCCAGCAGTTTGGTAGCGGGGGGGAACACCGGGGAGCTGTTTTTT. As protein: CASSLVAGGNTGELFF.

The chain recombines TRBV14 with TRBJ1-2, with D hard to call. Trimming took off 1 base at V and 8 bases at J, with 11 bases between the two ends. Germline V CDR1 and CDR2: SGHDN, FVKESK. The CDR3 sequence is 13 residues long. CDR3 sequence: CASSQAPEAGYTF. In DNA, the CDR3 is TGTGCCAGCAGCCAAGCCCCGGAAGCGGGCTACACCTTC.

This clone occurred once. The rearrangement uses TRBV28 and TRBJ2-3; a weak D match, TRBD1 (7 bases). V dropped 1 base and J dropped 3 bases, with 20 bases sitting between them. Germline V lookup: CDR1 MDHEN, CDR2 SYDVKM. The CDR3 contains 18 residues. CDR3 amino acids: CASSLSLGGGTVTDTQYF. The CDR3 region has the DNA TGTGCCAGCAGTTTATCCCTTGGAGGGGGCACAGTGACAGATACGCAGTATTTT. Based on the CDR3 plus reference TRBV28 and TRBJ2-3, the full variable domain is DVKVTQSSRYLVKRTGEKVFLECVQDMDHENMFWYRQDPGLGLRLIYFSYDVKMKEKGDIPEGYSVSREKKERFSLILESASTNQTSMYLCASSLSLGGGTVTDTQYFGPGTRLTVL.

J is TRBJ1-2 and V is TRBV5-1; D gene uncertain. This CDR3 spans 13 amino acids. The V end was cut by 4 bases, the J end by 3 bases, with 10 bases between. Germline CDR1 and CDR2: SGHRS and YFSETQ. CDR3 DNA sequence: TGCGCCAGCAGCCTGCATCCGGACTATGGCTACACCTTC. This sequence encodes CASSLHPDYGYTF.

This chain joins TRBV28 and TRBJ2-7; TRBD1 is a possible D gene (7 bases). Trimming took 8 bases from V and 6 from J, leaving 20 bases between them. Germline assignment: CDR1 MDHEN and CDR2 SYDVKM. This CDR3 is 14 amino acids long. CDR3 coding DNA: TGTGCCAGCGGATGGAGGGGACAGCCTGGCGAGCAGTACTTC. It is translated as CASGWRGQPGEQYF. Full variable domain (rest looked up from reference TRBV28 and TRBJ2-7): DVKVTQSSRYLVKRTGEKVFLECVQDMDHENMFWYRQDPGLGLRLIYFSYDVKMKEKGDIPEGYSVSREKKERFSLILESASTNQTSMYLCASGWRGQPGEQYFGPGTRLTVT.

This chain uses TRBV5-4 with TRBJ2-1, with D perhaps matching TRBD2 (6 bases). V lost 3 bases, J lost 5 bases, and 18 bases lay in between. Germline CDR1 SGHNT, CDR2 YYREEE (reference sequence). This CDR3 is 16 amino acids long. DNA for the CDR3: TGTGCCAGCAGCTCCTCGGGGGATTTATCTCACAATGAGCAGTTCTTC. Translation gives CASSSSGDLSHNEQFF.

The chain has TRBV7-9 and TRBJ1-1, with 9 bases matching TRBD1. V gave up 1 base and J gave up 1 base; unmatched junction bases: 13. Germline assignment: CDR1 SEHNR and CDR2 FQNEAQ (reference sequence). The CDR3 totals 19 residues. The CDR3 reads CASSLVPGTGSFGNTEAFF. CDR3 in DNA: TGTGCCAGCAGCTTAGTTCCTGGGACAGGGAGTTTTGGGAACACTGAAGCTTTCTTT.

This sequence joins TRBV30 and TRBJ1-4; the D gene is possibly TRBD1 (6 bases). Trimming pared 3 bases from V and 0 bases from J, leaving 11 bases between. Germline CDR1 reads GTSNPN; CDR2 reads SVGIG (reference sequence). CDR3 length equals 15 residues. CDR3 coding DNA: TGTGCCTGGAGACCAGGGGCGGCAACTAATGAAAAACTGTTTTTT. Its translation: CAWRPGAATNEKLFF.

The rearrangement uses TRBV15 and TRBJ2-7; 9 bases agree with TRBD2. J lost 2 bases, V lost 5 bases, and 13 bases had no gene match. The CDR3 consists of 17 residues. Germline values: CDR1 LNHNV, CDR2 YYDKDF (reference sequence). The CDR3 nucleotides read TGTGCCACCAGCCACCTAAGGGCTAGCGGGGTTCCCTACGAGCAGTACTTC. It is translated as CATSHLRASGVPYEQYF.

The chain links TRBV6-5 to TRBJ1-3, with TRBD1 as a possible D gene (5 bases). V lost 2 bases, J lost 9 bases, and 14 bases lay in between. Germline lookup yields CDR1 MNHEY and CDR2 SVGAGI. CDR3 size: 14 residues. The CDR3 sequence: CASSYNTPGGTIYF. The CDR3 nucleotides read TGTGCCAGCAGTTACAATACCCCGGGGGGCACCATATATTTT.